The 29 T cell receptor beta chains below were found in one sample sequenced in a study of cytomegalovirus exposure and HLA in healthy donors. Method: immunoSEQ multiplex PCR; TCRdb's copy keeps in-frame clones and lacks some. Here the sample spans 160,000 or so clones, around four fifths being singletons. Sequencing was done on a sample of PBMCs. Receptors originate from a man aged 25-40 years in good health and CMV-seropositive.

For this clone: Other DNA sequences in the same sample also yield this CDR3. This chain links TRBV18 with TRBJ1-1; D perhaps matches TRBD1 (5 bases). V lost 6 bases, J lost 1 base, and 9 bases lay in between. The CDR3 extends over 13 amino acids. Germline values: CDR1 KGHSH, CDR2 LQKENI. This CDR3 reads CASSPTENTEAFF. CDR3 bases: TGTGCCAGCTCTCCGACAGAGAACACTGAAGCTTTCTTT.

This clone showed up just a few times. The genes are TRBV11-3 and TRBJ1-1; D is ambiguous. The CDR3 length is 13 residues. With 3 bases removed from V and 1 base from J, the gap between germline ends came to 6 bases. CDR1 SGHNT and CDR2 YENEEA come from the germline V gene. Written as DNA, the CDR3 is TGTGCCAGCAGCTTTGGGCCGAACACTGAAGCTTTCTTT. Translation: CASSFGPNTEAFF.

This rearrangement joins TRBV25-1 to TRBJ2-2; 9 nucleotides align to TRBD1. The CDR3 is 16 amino acids. The V segment lost 3 bases and the J segment 3 bases; nucleotides outside the gene matches: 5. CDR1 is MGHDK, CDR2 SYGVNS, per germline. CDR3 coding DNA: TGTGCCAGCAGTGATCCTTGGACAGGGGACACCGGGGAGCTGTTTTTT. It is translated as CASSDPWTGDTGELFF. Supplemented by reference TRBV25-1 and TRBJ2-2, the full variable domain reads EADIYQTPRYLVIGTGKKITLECSQTMGHDKMYWYQQDPGMELHLIHYSYGVNSTEKGDLSSESTVSRIRTEHFPLTLESARPSHTSQYLCASSDPWTGDTGELFFGEGSRLTVL.

This chain uses TRBV27 with TRBJ1-4, with a weak D call TRBD1 (6 bases). This CDR3 spans 20 amino acids. V was shortened by 0 bases and J by 0 bases, with 20 bases between the two germline ends. Germline V gene data show CDR1 as MNHEY and CDR2 as SMNVEV (reference sequence). The CDR3 here is CASSLSLTGPISSTNEKLFF. The CDR3 nucleotides are TGTGCCAGCAGTTTATCTCTCACAGGGCCCATTTCTTCAACTAATGAAAAACTGTTTTTT.

This chain connects TRBV27 to TRBJ2-7; the D gene is possibly TRBD2 (7 bases). V was trimmed by 6 bases and J by 4 bases, leaving 16 bases between them. The CDR3 sequence is 14 residues long. The germline V gene encodes CDR1 MNHEY and CDR2 SMNVEV (reference sequence). CDR3 residues: CASSGGRLMYEQYF. The DNA for the CDR3 is TGTGCCAGCAGCGGGGGGCGGTTAATGTACGAGCAGTACTTC.

This chain uses TRBV6-5 with TRBJ2-7, with D perhaps TRBD2 (5 bases). Trimming removed 4 bases at V and 2 bases at J, with 12 bases between. This CDR3 contains 14 residues. In germline, CDR1 is MNHEY, CDR2 SVGAGI. The DNA for the CDR3 is TGTGCCAGCAGTTTTTCCCGGGAACCCTACGAGCAGTACTTC. Protein product: CASSFSREPYEQYF.

Only a few counts were recorded for this clone. V and J are TRBV11-2 and TRBJ2-1; D gene uncertain. The V gene lost 10 bases and the J gene lost 5 bases, with 12 bases spanning the gap. The CDR3 is 12 residues long. Per the germline V gene, CDR1 is SGHAT and CDR2 is FQNNGV. As DNA, the CDR3 is TGTGCCATCCCGCGTGTCCACAATGAGCAGTTCTTC. It specifies CAIPRVHNEQFF. The whole variable domain, filled in from reference TRBV11-2 and TRBJ2-1, reads EAGVAQSPRYKIIEKRQSVAFWCNPISGHATLYWYQQILGQGPKLLIQFQNNGVVDDSQLPKDRFSAERLKGVDSTLKIQPAKLEDSAVYLCAIPRVHNEQFFGPGTRLTVL.

The V and J genes are TRBV5-1 and TRBJ1-1; D is unclear. The CDR3 loop spans 13 amino acids. The germline gives CDR1 SGHRS, CDR2 YFSETQ. V gave up 9 bases and J gave up 4 bases, with 16 bases separating them. The CDR3 DNA is TGCGCCATCACAGTTCCGGGGAGCACTGAAGCTTTCTTT. As protein: CAITVPGSTEAFF.

The rearrangement joins TRBV10-1 to TRBJ2-7, with TRBD2 as a possible D gene (6 bases). Trimming left V 4 bases short and J 0 bases short, with 10 bases between. CDR3 length: 14 residues. Germline CDR1 WNHNN, CDR2 SYGVQD (reference sequence). The chain's CDR3 is CASSVPDYSYEQYF. CDR3 nucleotides: TGCGCCAGCAGTGTGCCGGACTACTCCTACGAGCAGTACTTC.

This chain uses TRBV7-3 with TRBJ2-3, with TRBD2 identical over 7 bases. The CDR3 covers 17 residues. J was trimmed by 2 bases and V by 5 bases; bases with no gene match: 13. The V gene's germline CDR1 is SGHTA and CDR2 FQGTGA. The CDR3 reads CASSQLALAAYTDTQYF. In DNA form, the CDR3 reads TGTGCCAGCAGCCAATTGGCCCTAGCGGCCTACACAGATACGCAGTATTTT.

The J gene is TRBJ2-5, the V gene TRBV5-4; possibly TRBD2 for D (5 bases). The CDR3 is 12 residues long. V lost 5 bases, J lost 4 bases, and 9 bases lay in between. Germline lookup yields CDR1 SGHNT and CDR2 YYREEE (reference sequence). The CDR3 sequence is CASRMDSETQYF. The CDR3 region has the DNA TGTGCCAGCAGGATGGACTCAGAGACCCAGTACTTC. Filled out from reference TRBV5-4 and TRBJ2-5, the complete variable domain reads ETGVTQSPTHLIKTRGQQVTLRCSSQSGHNTVSWYQQALGQGPQFIFQYYREEENGRGNFPPRFSGLQFPNYSSELNVNALELDDSALYLCASRMDSETQYFGPGTRLLVL.

The chain combines TRBV5-1 with TRBJ2-1, with 12 bases fitting TRBD1. V shed 4 bases and J 5 bases; nucleotides not matched to a gene: 4. CDR1 SGHRS and CDR2 YFSETQ come from the germline V gene. This CDR3 is 15 amino acids long. The chain's CDR3 is CASSPGQGANNEQFF. The CDR3 DNA reads as TGCGCCAGCAGCCCGGGACAGGGGGCGAACAATGAGCAGTTCTTC.

The CDR3 here is CASSLSGFGEKLFF. DNA for the CDR3: TGTGCCAGCAGCTTATCGGGGTTCGGTGAAAAACTGTTTTTT. The chain is built from TRBV7-9 and TRBJ1-4; D call uncertain. V gave up 2 bases and J gave up 7 bases, with 11 bases separating them. Germline-derived CDR1 and CDR2 are SEHNR and FQNEAQ (reference sequence). The CDR3 is 14 amino acids.

This sequence joins TRBV20-1 and TRBJ1-3; D ambiguous. Trimming removed 0 bases from V and 16 bases from J, with 13 bases in between. CDR1 and CDR2 from the germline V gene are DFQATT and SNEGSKA (reference sequence). This CDR3 spans 11 amino acids. CDR3 protein: CSARDLGELYF. CDR3 bases: TGCAGTGCTAGAGATTTGGGCGAACTCTATTTT.

The gene calls are TRBV4-3 and TRBJ2-1; 7 bases agree with TRBD2. Trimming removed 2 bases from V and 3 bases from J; junction bases left unmatched: 7. CDR3 length: 16 amino acids. The germline gives CDR1 LGHNA, CDR2 YSLEER. CDR3 nucleotides: TGCGCCAGCAGCCAACGGGCGGGGGAAATCTACAATGAGCAGTTCTTC. Protein: CASSQRAGEIYNEQFF.

J is TRBJ1-2 and V is TRBV5-4; the match to TRBD1 covers 8 bases. Germline-derived CDR1 and CDR2 are SGHNT and YYREEE (reference sequence). The CDR3 sequence is 15 residues long. Trimming took 0 bases from V and 3 from J; bases not matched to a gene: 4. Here the CDR3 reads CASSLGQGAYYGYTF. The CDR3 DNA sequence: TGTGCCAGCAGCTTGGGGCAGGGGGCTTACTATGGCTACACCTTC.

V and J are TRBV19 and TRBJ1-2; 8 positions agree with TRBD1. The trim removed 5 bases at V and 5 bases at J, leaving 16 bases unmatched. This CDR3 has 17 residues. The germline gives CDR1 LNHDA, CDR2 SQIVND (reference sequence). As DNA, the CDR3 is TGTGCCAGTAGTCCTAAGGCTAGACAGGGGATGTGGTATGGCTACACCTTC. This codes for CASSPKARQGMWYGYTF.

This chain links TRBV7-6 with TRBJ2-2; D might be TRBD1 (6 bases). Trimming shortened V by 2 bases and J by 4 bases, and 17 bases separated the two germline ends. CDR3 length equals 17 residues. The V gene's germline CDR1 is SGHVS and CDR2 FNYEAQ. This CDR3 reads CASSLIGRGKSTGELFF. The CDR3 DNA reads as TGTGCCAGCAGCTTAATCGGCAGGGGTAAAAGCACCGGGGAGCTGTTTTTT.

The chain has TRBV15 and TRBJ2-5; 9 nucleotides match TRBD2. Germline trimming cut 3 bases from V and 5 bases from J; bases unmatched to any gene: 16. The CDR3 is 18 amino acids. Germline V lookup: CDR1 LNHNV, CDR2 YYDKDF (reference sequence). CDR3 sequence (DNA): TGTGCCACCAGCAGGGGGGAGGTAGCGGGGGCAACAGGGGAGACCCAGTACTTC. This codes for CATSRGEVAGATGETQYF.

This clone was recorded only once. DNA of the CDR3: TGCGCCAGCAGCTCCAGGGGAGCTAACTATGGCTACACCTTC. It specifies CASSSRGANYGYTF. V gene TRBV5-1 combines with J gene TRBJ1-2; TRBD1 is a possible D gene (6 bases). The V end was cut by 3 bases, the J end by 0 bases, with 9 bases between. The CDR3 runs to 14 residues. The V gene's germline CDR1 is SGHRS and CDR2 YFSETQ.

The chain is built from TRBV9 and TRBJ2-5; 11 nucleotides agree with TRBD2. J lost 2 bases, V lost 0 bases, and 9 bases had no gene match. CDR3 length equals 18 residues. Germline lookup yields CDR1 SGDLS and CDR2 YYNGEE. CDR3 region: CASSVAASGGPEQETQYF. In DNA, the CDR3 is TGTGCCAGCAGCGTAGCGGCTAGCGGGGGGCCAGAGCAAGAGACCCAGTACTTC.

The chain uses TRBV30 and TRBJ1-2, with 10 bases lining up with TRBD1. Losses at the gene ends were 3 bases for V and 1 base for J; bases not matched to a gene: 5. There are 15 residues in the CDR3. Germline assignment: CDR1 GTSNPN and CDR2 SVGIG (reference sequence). CDR3 loop: CAWSQGQGVNYGYTF. CDR3 sequence (DNA): TGTGCCTGGAGCCAAGGACAGGGGGTTAACTATGGCTACACCTTC.

This rearrangement joins TRBV19 to TRBJ1-3; 11 nucleotides agree with TRBD1. The CDR3 is made up of 16 amino acids. Losses at the gene ends were 4 bases for V and 1 base for J; bases not matched to a gene: 3. The germline V gene has CDR1 LNHDA and CDR2 SQIVND (reference sequence). DNA for the CDR3: TGTGCCAGTAGTACCGGGGACAGGGGGTCTGGAAACACCATATATTTT. Amino acids: CASSTGDRGSGNTIYF.

The table lists this clone with a count of one. J is TRBJ2-3 and V is TRBV2, with TRBD1 matching 8 bases. Germline CDR1 reads SNHLY; CDR2 reads FYNNEI. The CDR3 has 12 residues. The junction had 2 bases not matched to a gene; V was cut back by 7 bases and J by 5 bases. The CDR3 here is CASTRGRDTQYF. As DNA, the CDR3 is TGTGCCAGCACCAGGGGGCGAGATACGCAGTATTTT. Supplemented by reference TRBV2 and TRBJ2-3, the full variable domain reads EPEVTQTPSHQVTQMGQEVILRCVPISNHLYFYWYRQILGQKVEFLVSFYNNEISEKSEIFDDQFSVERPDGSNFTLKIRSTKLEDSAMYFCASTRGRDTQYFGPGTRLTVL.

The chain combines TRBV11-2 with TRBJ1-5; TRBD1 matches at 8 bases. This CDR3 has 16 residues. The J segment lost 1 base and the V segment lost 0 bases, leaving 2 bases of the junction unmatched. CDR1 is SGHAT, CDR2 FQNNGV, per germline. This CDR3 is CASSLDRGLSNQPQHF. In nucleotides, the CDR3 is TGTGCCAGCAGCTTAGACAGGGGGCTAAGCAATCAGCCCCAGCATTTT. Using reference TRBV11-2 and TRBJ1-5 for the parts outside the CDR3, the full variable domain is EAGVAQSPRYKIIEKRQSVAFWCNPISGHATLYWYQQILGQGPKLLIQFQNNGVVDDSQLPKDRFSAERLKGVDSTLKIQPAKLEDSAVYLCASSLDRGLSNQPQHFGDGTRLSIL.

The chain carries TRBV9 and TRBJ1-6; D perhaps matches TRBD1 (6 bases). Per the germline V gene, CDR1 is SGDLS and CDR2 is YYNGEE. This CDR3 has 15 residues. Trimming cost V 3 bases and J 8 bases, with 15 bases left between them. The CDR3 reads CASSAVGGPDSPLHF. CDR3 DNA: TGTGCCAGCAGCGCCGTGGGGGGGCCCGATTCACCCCTCCACTTT. The full variable domain, rest sourced from reference TRBV9 and TRBJ1-6, is DSGVTQTPKHLITATGQRVTLRCSPRSGDLSVYWYQQSLDQGLQFLIQYYNGEERAKGNILERFSAQQFPDLHSELNLSSLELGDSALYFCASSAVGGPDSPLHFGNGTRLTVT.

The chain links TRBV29-1 to TRBJ2-5; possibly TRBD1 for D (6 bases). V lost 2 bases, J lost 0 bases, and 7 bases lay in between. The CDR3 is 13 amino acids. The germline gives CDR1 SQVTM, CDR2 ANQGSEA. CDR3 amino acids: CSVERGYQETQYF. The CDR3 coding sequence is TGCAGCGTTGAAAGGGGGTACCAAGAGACCCAGTACTTC.

The chain carries TRBV19 and TRBJ2-1, with TRBD1 identical over 9 bases. CDR1 LNHDA and CDR2 SQIVND come from the germline V gene (reference sequence). V shed 3 bases and J 5 bases; nucleotides not matched to a gene: 5. The CDR3 spans 15 residues. The CDR3 region has the DNA TGTGCCAGTAGTATCCGCGACAGGGGGGACAATGAGCAGTTCTTC. Amino acid sequence: CASSIRDRGDNEQFF.

This clone showed up just once. The CDR3 loop is CASSPSFTGKEYGNTIYF. The CDR3 DNA reads TGCGCCAGCAGTCCAAGCTTCACAGGGAAGGAGTACGGAAACACCATATATTTT. This chain links TRBV10-1 with TRBJ1-3; D is possibly TRBD1 (6 bases). Germline CDR1 WNHNN, CDR2 SYGVQD (reference sequence). Trimming left V 5 bases short and J 4 bases short, with 24 bases between. The CDR3 extends over 18 amino acids.